Below, 22 T cell receptor beta chains from the same sample are listed, as sequenced in a study of regulatory T cells in long-lasting Graves disease. The authors built TCR beta libraries using iRepertoire HTBI primers and Arm-PCR of CDR3 regions. TCRdb re-derived calls from the multiplex PCR reads in MiXCR, one entry per CDR3 protein. The table includes more than 400,000 distinct CDR3 sequences, 16% detected once. Time point reported: newly diagnosed GD, antithyroid drugs for less than 3 months. The authors made the TCR library using RNA they extracted from PBMCs. The same specimen was also included in a second study, on T cells in Graves' hyperthyroidism and ophthalmopathy.

The source material was peripheral blood mononuclear cells (PBMCs), sampled at new diagnosis, from a patient treated with antithyroid drugs. The receptors shown here come from a woman in her 30s with Graves disease.

This clonotype was counted at least ten times. The rearrangement uses TRBV18 and TRBJ2-2, with D possibly being TRBD1 (5 bases). V gave up 2 bases and J gave up 1 base, with 8 bases separating them. The CDR3 has 15 residues. CDR1 and CDR2 from the germline V gene are KGHSH and LQKENI. Written as DNA, the CDR3 is TGTGCCAGCTCACCATTTAGGGGGAACACCGGGGAGCTGTTTTTT. Encoded protein: CASSPFRGNTGELFF.

This clonotype has only one observation. The chain has TRBV29-1 and TRBJ2-7, with TRBD2 identical over 7 bases. Germline trimming cut 5 bases from V and 2 bases from J; bases unmatched to any gene: 3. The CDR3 is made up of 12 amino acids. Germline CDR1 and CDR2: SQVTM and ANQGSEA. Written as DNA, the CDR3 is TGCAGCGTTCGGGGGGTGGCCTACGAGCAGTACTTC. Translating gives CSVRGVAYEQYF.

This chain joins TRBV16 and TRBJ2-5, with D tentatively TRBD1 (6 bases). CDR3 size: 15 residues. The germline gives CDR1 KGHSY, CDR2 FQNENV. V lost 4 bases and J lost 2, with 14 bases in between. The CDR3 DNA is TGTGCCAGCAGCCCAGGGGATTCCGGGCAAGAGACCCAGTACTTC. Translation: CASSPGDSGQETQYF.

At least ten counts were recorded for this clonotype. The rearrangement joins TRBV20-1 to TRBJ2-7, with a weak D call TRBD2 (5 bases). Trimming pared 5 bases from V and 5 bases from J, leaving 13 bases between. The CDR3 has 12 residues. Per the germline V gene, CDR1 is DFQATT and CDR2 is SNEGSKA (reference sequence). CDR3 DNA: TGCAGTGCTGTACTAGATTCCCACGAGCAGTACTTC. It yields the protein CSAVLDSHEQYF.

For this clonotype: A read error may be the cause here, since a much bigger clone is one base away. The chain combines TRBV29-1 with TRBJ2-1; D is unclear. The V end was cut by 6 bases, the J end by 4 bases, with 22 bases between. Germline CDR1 SQVTM, CDR2 ANQGSEA. The CDR3 totals 16 residues. CDR3 sequence (DNA): TGCAGCGTCGAAACCGTGAGCATAACGTCATACAATGAGCAGTTCTTC. This sequence encodes CSVETVSITSYNEQFF.

This clonotype came up many times. This sequence joins TRBV27 and TRBJ2-1; 7 nucleotides match TRBD1. The CDR3 extends over 13 amino acids. Germline V lookup: CDR1 MNHEY, CDR2 SMNVEV (reference sequence). The trim removed 10 bases at V and 6 bases at J, leaving 9 bases unmatched. The CDR3 spells CATGQRGPNEQFF. The CDR3 DNA reads TGTGCCACGGGACAAAGGGGGCCCAATGAGCAGTTCTTC.

The V call is TRBV14, the J call TRBJ1-2; 7 bases are shared with TRBD1. The J segment lost 9 bases and the V segment lost 0 bases, leaving 7 bases of the junction unmatched. The CDR3 spans 14 residues. Looked up from germline, CDR1 is SGHDN and CDR2 is FVKESK. CDR3: CASSQERRQGRYTF. The CDR3 DNA reads TGTGCCAGCAGCCAAGAACGAAGACAGGGCCGCTACACCTTC.

The rearrangement links TRBV5-4 to TRBJ2-7; 7 bases align to TRBD2. Germline V lookup: CDR1 SGHNT, CDR2 YYREEE (reference sequence). J lost 5 bases, V lost 2 bases, and 4 bases had no gene match. The CDR3 totals 13 residues. The CDR3 loop reads CASSFAGVHEQYF. The CDR3 DNA sequence: TGTGCCAGCAGCTTCGCGGGAGTCCACGAGCAGTACTTC.

At least ten counts were recorded for this clonotype. In nucleotides, the CDR3 is TGTGCCAGCAGTTATAAGACGCCTTCCTACAATGAGCAGTTCTTC. Protein sequence: CASSYKTPSYNEQFF. The V and J genes are TRBV6-2 or TRBV6-3 and TRBJ2-1; D is unresolved. The V end was cut by 3 bases, the J end by 1 base, with 10 bases between. This CDR3 has 15 amino acids. The V gene's germline CDR1 is MNHEY and CDR2 SVGEGT.

This clonotype appeared many times. The CDR3 DNA is TGTGCCAGCAGCTATATTACCCCGAACAGGGGGCTTCATGGCTACACCTTC. Translating gives CASSYITPNRGLHGYTF. V gene TRBV6-2 or TRBV6-3 combines with J gene TRBJ1-2; TRBD1 agrees at 9 bases. Germline loops: CDR1 MNHEY, CDR2 SVGEGT. Unmatched junction bases numbered 17, after V lost 6 bases and J lost 6 bases. The CDR3 loop spans 17 amino acids.

In this sample, this clonotype turned up many times. The chain couples TRBV6-5 to TRBJ2-1, with 11 bases that match TRBD2. Looked up from germline, CDR1 is MNHEY and CDR2 is SVGAGI. This CDR3 region has 15 residues. The V and J ends lost 4 bases and 8 bases, in that order; junction bases with no gene match: 7. This CDR3 is CASSSTSGMSHEQFF. CDR3 in DNA: TGTGCCAGCAGTTCGACTAGCGGGATGTCCCATGAGCAGTTCTTC.

This clonotype was observed many times. The chain combines TRBV11-2 with TRBJ2-1, with D tentatively TRBD1 (6 bases). Germline V gene lookup returns CDR1 SGHAT and CDR2 FQNNGV. The germline V and J ends were trimmed by 0 bases and 0 bases, with 21 bases remaining between them. This CDR3 is 20 amino acids long. CDR3 region: CASSLDQMTGARDSYNEQFF. CDR3 DNA: TGTGCCAGCAGCTTAGATCAGATGACAGGAGCTCGGGACTCCTACAATGAGCAGTTCTTC.

This clonotype came up many times. This chain links TRBV20-1 with TRBJ2-1; 8 nucleotides match TRBD2. Germline V gene lookup returns CDR1 DFQATT and CDR2 SNEGSKA (reference sequence). V shed 3 bases and J 5 bases; nucleotides not matched to a gene: 21. The CDR3 loop spans 19 amino acids. The chain's CDR3 is CSASTPAGVNIFLHNEQFF. DNA of the CDR3: TGCAGTGCTAGTACCCCAGCGGGAGTGAACATATTCCTTCACAATGAGCAGTTCTTC.

In its sample, this clonotype was seen many times. This rearrangement joins TRBV11-2 to TRBJ2-1; 12 bases fit TRBD2. Germline V gene lookup returns CDR1 SGHAT and CDR2 FQNNGV. The CDR3 consists of 18 residues. The ends lost 3 bases at V and 8 bases at J; junction bases unmatched: 14. The DNA of the CDR3 is TGTGCCAGCAGCTTGAGCCAGACTAGCGGGAGAAGGTCAGATGAGCAGTTCTTC. Translated, it gives CASSLSQTSGRRSDEQFF. Based on the CDR3 plus reference TRBV11-2 and TRBJ2-1, the full variable domain is EAGVAQSPRYKIIEKRQSVAFWCNPISGHATLYWYQQILGQGPKLLIQFQNNGVVDDSQLPKDRFSAERLKGVDSTLKIQPAKLEDSAVYLCASSLSQTSGRRSDEQFFGPGTRLTVL.

The J gene is TRBJ2-7, the V gene TRBV7-2; D may be TRBD2 (6 bases). Germline loops: CDR1 SGHTA, CDR2 FQGNSA. The V and J ends lost 2 bases and 7 bases respectively, with 18 bases between them. The CDR3 consists of 15 residues. CDR3 DNA: TGTGCCAGCAGCTTAAGGGCGGGGCCCAGAGAGGAGCAGTACTTC. Its protein is CASSLRAGPREEQYF.

The sample holds a few counts of this clonotype. The rearrangement links TRBV5-1 to TRBJ2-1; D unclear. Trimming cost V 5 bases and J 10 bases, with 13 bases left between them. The CDR3 has 12 amino acids. Germline CDR1 and CDR2: SGHRS and YFSETQ. The CDR3 reads CASRTSESEQFF. The CDR3 DNA is TGCGCCAGCAGAACTTCCGAATCGGAGCAGTTCTTC. Full variable domain (missing parts from reference TRBV5-1 and TRBJ2-1): KAGVTQTPRYLIKTRGQQVTLSCSPISGHRSVSWYQQTPGQGLQFLFEYFSETQRNKGNFPGRFSGRQFSNSRSEMNVSTLELGDSALYLCASRTSESEQFFGPGTRLTVL.

This clonotype turned up a few times. The chain links TRBV6-5 to TRBJ1-5; TRBD1 might be the D (6 bases). This CDR3 spans 17 amino acids. Trimming took off 0 bases at V and 6 bases at J, with 18 bases between the two ends. Germline CDR1 and CDR2: MNHEY and SVGAGI. The chain's CDR3 is CASSYSRRMGGGQPQHF. The DNA of the CDR3 is TGTGCCAGCAGTTACTCGAGAAGGATGGGGGGCGGTCAGCCCCAGCATTTT.

This clonotype appeared many times. V and J are TRBV30 and TRBJ2-1; D not resolved. This CDR3 contains 12 residues. V was clipped by 0 bases and J by 12 bases, with 12 bases between them. CDR1 and CDR2 from the germline V gene are GTSNPN and SVGIG (reference sequence). CDR3 in amino acids: CAWSVWGRVQFF. CDR3 in DNA: TGTGCCTGGAGTGTATGGGGTCGTGTGCAGTTCTTC.

In its sample, this clonotype was seen many times. This rearrangement joins TRBV12-3 or TRBV12-4 to TRBJ2-7; D is uncertain. This CDR3 is 13 amino acids long. V was trimmed by 8 bases and J by 3 bases, leaving 14 bases between them. In DNA, the CDR3 is TGTGCCAGCGGCCGCCCGGGTTTCTACGAGCAGTACTTC. It codes for CASGRPGFYEQYF.

This clonotype was picked up a small number of times. This chain uses TRBV11-3 with TRBJ1-2, with D perhaps TRBD1 (5 bases). V was trimmed by 1 base and J by 8 bases, leaving 20 bases between them. This CDR3 region has 16 residues. Germline CDR1 reads SGHNT; CDR2 reads YENEEA. The CDR3 region has the DNA TGTGCCAGCAGCTTAGTAGGGGCTCGAGGGATTCGGGGCTACACCTTC. This sequence encodes CASSLVGARGIRGYTF. The full variable domain, its missing parts supplied by reference TRBV11-3 and TRBJ1-2, is EAGVVQSPRYKIIEKKQPVAFWCNPISGHNTLYWYLQNLGQGPELLIRYENEEAVDDSQLPKDRFSAERLKGVDSTLKIQPAELGDSAVYLCASSLVGARGIRGYTFGSGTRLTVV.

This clonotype was seen many times. J is TRBJ2-5 and V is TRBV7-9; D possibly corresponds to TRBD2 (5 bases). The germline CDR1 and CDR2 sequences are SEHNR and FQNEAQ (reference sequence). Trimming stripped 1 base from V and 4 bases from J, with 10 bases between. There are 14 residues in the CDR3. CDR3 loop: CASSLGARGETQYF. The DNA for the CDR3 is TGTGCCAGCAGCTTAGGGGCCCGGGGAGAGACCCAGTACTTC.

This clonotype was detected a few times. The chain couples TRBV5-6 to TRBJ2-7; 13 nucleotides agree with TRBD2. The CDR3 covers 14 residues. V lost 4 bases and J lost 5; bases outside the gene matches: 3. Germline CDR1 is SGHDT and CDR2 is YYEEEE. CDR3 in DNA: TGTGCCAGCAGCACTAGCGGGAGGGCCAACGAGCAGTACTTC. Encoded protein: CASSTSGRANEQYF.